This TCR beta chain was obtained from a study of blood T cells in healthy people across ages. Whole-study context: With template switching, about one barcoded beta molecule was captured per two T cells.

Concerning this clonotype itself: As yet, its antigen is unknown. Sequence at one end of the junction differs from germline and may be a read error.

Germline V gene lookup returns CDR1 SGDLS and CDR2 YYNGEE. CDR3 length: 15 residues. Combining a sample-barcoded 5' primer with a J-beta primer mix, a second PCR ran for roughly 7 to 11 cycles. Each cDNA molecule carried a tag from a template-switch adaptor that contained 12 random nucleotides. TCRdb re-called the 5' RACE reads through MiXCR, storing one row per CDR3 protein. This sample yields 1,800,000 or so distinct CDR3 sequences, of which about two fifths are seen a single time; 23% belongs to the top ten. Whole-study findings and limits: In long-lived donors, naive CD4+ cell counts and diversity exceeded those of aged donors. Diversity of TCR beta per million T cells declined in a roughly linear way with age.

V and J are TRBV9 and TRBJ1-6; D is unclear. Sequencing was performed on blood. The TCR comes from a human donor in good health. In DNA, the CDR3 is TGCGCCGGCAGCCCATCTAGCTCCTATAATTCACCCCTCCACTTT. Protein: CAGSPSSSYNSPLHF.